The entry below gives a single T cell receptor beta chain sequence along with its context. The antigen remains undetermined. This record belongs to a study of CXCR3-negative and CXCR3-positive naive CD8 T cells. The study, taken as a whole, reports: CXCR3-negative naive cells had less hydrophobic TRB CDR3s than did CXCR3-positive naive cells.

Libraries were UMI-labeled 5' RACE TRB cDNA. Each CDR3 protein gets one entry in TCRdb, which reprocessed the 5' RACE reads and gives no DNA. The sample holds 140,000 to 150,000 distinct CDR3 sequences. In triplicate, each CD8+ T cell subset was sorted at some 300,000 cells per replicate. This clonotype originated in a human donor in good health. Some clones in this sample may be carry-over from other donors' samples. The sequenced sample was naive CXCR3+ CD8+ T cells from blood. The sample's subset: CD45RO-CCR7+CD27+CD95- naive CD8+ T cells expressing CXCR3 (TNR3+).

The CDR3 here is CAISELTSGGSTDTQYF. The rearrangement uses TRBV10-3 and TRBJ2-3; there is no DNA to check the TCRdb D call of TRBD2. CDR3 size: 17 residues. Germline values: CDR1 ENHRY, CDR2 SYGVKD.